Listed below are T cell receptor beta chains from one sample, sequenced in a study of cytomegalovirus exposure and HLA in healthy donors. The method was immunoSEQ multiplex PCR; TCRdb's version includes in-frame clones alone and lacks a portion of them. The sample lists more than 50,000 clones, over 60% occurring once. Sequences were obtained from PBMCs. These receptors came from a man between 50 and 59 years old in good health and CMV-seropositive. Each CDR3 is given with its conserved first and last residue. The D gene is left open where the match is weak. The size field is filled for only some rows; it gives once, few, many or a size class.

CDR3 DNA	CDR3 protein	V gene	J gene	clone size	D gene
TGTGCCAGCAGCCAAAAAGGAGTAGTGGGAGGTCAGCCCCAGCATTTT	CASSQKGVVGGQPQHF	TRBV16	TRBJ1-5	NA	NA
TGTGCCAGCAGCTCGGGACCCTCCCACCCGGGGGCCCAGTACTTC	CASSSGPSHPGAQYF	TRBV7-9	TRBJ2-5	few	NA
TGTGCCTGGGCAACTGGGACAGGGTTACGCAATCAGCCCCAGCATTTT	CAWATGTGLRNQPQHF	TRBV30	TRBJ1-5	NA	TRBD1
TGTGCCAGCAGTGGCCCGCGGCGCCCTAGCACAGATACGCAGTATTTT	CASSGPRRPSTDTQYF	TRBV6-4	TRBJ2-3	NA	NA
TGTGCCTGGATGTCTGTCAGGGGGAAGACTGAAGCTTTCTTT	CAWMSVRGKTEAFF	TRBV30	TRBJ1-1	NA	TRBD1
TGCGCCAGCAGCTTGGACACGTACGAGCAGTACTTC	CASSLDTYEQYF	TRBV5-1	TRBJ2-7	NA	NA
TGTGCCAGCAGTGAAGGGGGAACGAGGACCACCGGGGAGCTGTTTTTT	CASSEGGTRTTGELFF	TRBV6-4	TRBJ2-2	medium-sized	NA
TGTGCCAGCAGCTTGGGGGGACTAGCAAGCACAGATACGCAGTATTTT	CASSLGGLASTDTQYF	TRBV5-4	TRBJ2-3	NA	TRBD2
TGTGCCAGGGGGGGACGAGCGGACACTGAAGCTTTCTTT	CARGGRADTEAFF	TRBV21-1	TRBJ1-1	few	NA
TGCGCCAGCAGCGGGGGACTAGCAGGGCCCGAGGAGACCCAGTACTTC	CASSGGLAGPEETQYF	TRBV5-1	TRBJ2-5	NA	TRBD2
TGTGCCAGCAAGGACAGGGATAACAGCTACTACGAGCAGTACTTC	CASKDRDNSYYEQYF	TRBV27	TRBJ2-7	NA	TRBD1
TGTGCCATCACAAATAGCGCCGTTATTAGCGAGCAGTACTTC	CAITNSAVISEQYF	TRBV10-3	TRBJ2-7	NA	NA
TGTGCCAGCAGCTTGTTGGCCAGGTCCCAAGAGACCCAGTACTTC	CASSLLARSQETQYF	TRBV5-4	TRBJ2-5	NA	NA
TGTGCCAGTAGTCCCGGGACAGGGGTCAGTAATGAAAAACTGTTTTTT	CASSPGTGVSNEKLFF	TRBV19	TRBJ1-4	NA	TRBD1
TGTGCCAGCAGTTCCCAACAGGGTCCCAACTCACCCCTCCACTTT	CASSSQQGPNSPLHF	TRBV6-6	TRBJ1-6	few	NA
TGTGCCAGCTCACCACCGGGGGGAGTAGAGACCCAGTACTTC	CASSPPGGVETQYF	TRBV18	TRBJ2-5	NA	NA
TGTGCCAGCAGTTACTCGCGGGACCGCCGAGGCTACACCTTC	CASSYSRDRRGYTF	TRBV6-6	TRBJ1-2	NA	NA
TGCAGTGCTAGAGCCGGCTATGGCTACACCTTC	CSARAGYGYTF	TRBV20-1	TRBJ1-2	NA	NA
TGTGCCAGCAGTTTTGGGACTAGCTTAGCCTACGAGCAGTACTTC	CASSFGTSLAYEQYF	TRBV28	TRBJ2-7	NA	TRBD2
TGTGCCAGCAGTTTAGGGGGAGGCTTCATGGGTCGGTATGAGCAGTTCTTC	CASSLGGGFMGRYEQFF	TRBV28	TRBJ2-1	NA	NA
TGTGCCAGCAGCCGGACAGGGGGCACCGGGGAGCTGTTTTTT	CASSRTGGTGELFF	TRBV6-5	TRBJ2-2	NA	TRBD1
TGTGCCAGCACCTCTCGAGGTGAGCAGTTCTTC	CASTSRGEQFF	TRBV6-5	TRBJ2-1	NA	NA
TGCGCCAGCAGCGAAGATAGCGGGAGATCCGGGGAGCTGTTTTTT	CASSEDSGRSGELFF	TRBV5-1	TRBJ2-2	NA	TRBD2
TGTGCCAGTAGTATGCGGCCTTTGTACCATGGCTACACCTTC	CASSMRPLYHGYTF	TRBV19	TRBJ1-2	once	NA
TGTGCCAGCAGCTTAACGGCAGGGATTAACTATGGCTACACCTTC	CASSLTAGINYGYTF	TRBV7-9	TRBJ1-2	once	NA
TGTGCCAGCAGCCAAGAGTGGGCCGGGACTAGCGGGCGCTACGAGCAGTACTTC	CASSQEWAGTSGRYEQYF	TRBV4-2	TRBJ2-7	few	TRBD2
TGTGCCAGCAGCTCCATTTTCGGTTTTGGTGAGACCCAGTACTTC	CASSSIFGFGETQYF	TRBV7-9	TRBJ2-5	NA	NA
TGTGCCAGCAGTGAAGTGGGGCCGCCTAGTACCCAGTACTTC	CASSEVGPPSTQYF	TRBV6-1	TRBJ2-5	few	NA
TGTGCCAGCAGTGAAGTAATATTAAGCACAGATACGCAGTATTTT	CASSEVILSTDTQYF	TRBV6-1	TRBJ2-3	NA	NA
TGTGCCTACCCGGACAGGTTTGGAAACACCATATATTTT	CAYPDRFGNTIYF	TRBV30	TRBJ1-3	NA	TRBD1
TGTGCCAGTAGTATAGTATTAGCTGGGGCCAACGTCCTGACTTTC	CASSIVLAGANVLTF	TRBV19	TRBJ2-6	NA	NA
TGTGCCAGCTCACCATCGTTGGGGCACACTGAAGCTTTCTTT	CASSPSLGHTEAFF	TRBV18	TRBJ1-1	NA	NA
TGTGCCAGCAGTGAAGTCCCATTGGGGACTAGCGGGAGGGAAACCTACGAGCAGTACTTC	CASSEVPLGTSGRETYEQYF	TRBV6-1	TRBJ2-7	NA	TRBD2
TGCGCCAGCAGCTTACAGGGGGCAGACTATGGCTACACCTTC	CASSLQGADYGYTF	TRBV5-1	TRBJ1-2	NA	TRBD1
TGTGCCAGCAGCATCGGACTAGCGGAGCTAAGCACAGATACGCAGTATTTT	CASSIGLAELSTDTQYF	TRBV7-2	TRBJ2-3	NA	TRBD2
TGTGCCTGGAGTCTGCGCGGGGGGTCCTACAATGAGCAGTTCTTC	CAWSLRGGSYNEQFF	TRBV30	TRBJ2-1	NA	TRBD2
TGTGCCAGCAGTCCCGGGACAGGGGGTTGGAACACTGAAGCTTTCTTT	CASSPGTGGWNTEAFF	TRBV27	TRBJ1-1	NA	TRBD1
TGTGCCAGCAGTGAAGGGGCGGCAGGGTGGCAGGAAGCTTTCTTT	CASSEGAAGWQEAFF	TRBV25-1	TRBJ1-1	few	NA
TGTGCCATCAGTGAGTCCCAGGGTCGGGAAGAGACCCAGTACTTC	CAISESQGREETQYF	TRBV10-3	TRBJ2-5	NA	NA
TGTGCCAGCGTCCCATGGGACAGGGGCTACGAGCAGTACTTC	CASVPWDRGYEQYF	TRBV11-2	TRBJ2-7	NA	TRBD1
TGCGCCAGCAGCCAAGGGGCGTACCAAGAGACCCAGTACTTC	CASSQGAYQETQYF	TRBV4-1	TRBJ2-5	NA	NA
TGTGCCAGCAGCCATAGGGGACAGGGTGACACTGAAGCTTTCTTT	CASSHRGQGDTEAFF	TRBV4-2	TRBJ1-1	NA	TRBD1
TGTGCCAGCCGGTCTGGAAACACCATATATTTT	CASRSGNTIYF	TRBV7-9	TRBJ1-3	NA	NA
TGTGCCACCAGCAGAGGAAGGGGCAGCCTCTCTGGGGCCAACGTCCTGACTTTC	CATSRGRGSLSGANVLTF	TRBV15	TRBJ2-6	NA	NA
TGTGCCAGCAGCCCGGGACAGGGGGGGGATCAGCCCCAGCATTTT	CASSPGQGGDQPQHF	TRBV9	TRBJ1-5	NA	TRBD1
TGTGCCAGCAGCTCCGTACGGGAGGGCGAAGAGACCCAGTACTTC	CASSSVREGEETQYF	TRBV11-2	TRBJ2-5	NA	TRBD2
TGTGCCAGCAGCTTGGGCCCTGGGACAGGGGTAGAGACCCAGTACTTC	CASSLGPGTGVETQYF	TRBV5-6	TRBJ2-5	NA	TRBD1
TGTGCCAGCAGCTTAGGGGCTAGCGGGACGGGCGAGCAGTACTTC	CASSLGASGTGEQYF	TRBV7-9	TRBJ2-7	NA	TRBD2
TGTGCCAGCAGCCAGCGACAGGGCTGGGGGAACGAGCAGTACTTC	CASSQRQGWGNEQYF	TRBV7-9	TRBJ2-7	few	TRBD1
TGCGCCAGCAGCTTGGAAGGAGCGGGGGGATACACAGATACGCAGTATTTT	CASSLEGAGGYTDTQYF	TRBV5-1	TRBJ2-3	NA	TRBD2
TGTGCCAGCAGAACCGGGACTAGCGGTATCAATGAGCAGTTCTTC	CASRTGTSGINEQFF	TRBV7-8	TRBJ2-1	NA	TRBD2
TGTGCCAGCAGCACGGGACAAGTTAGCACAGATACGCAGTATTTT	CASSTGQVSTDTQYF	TRBV5-8	TRBJ2-3	few	NA
TGTGCCAGCATCCAGGTCACTGAAGCTTTCTTT	CASIQVTEAFF	TRBV2	TRBJ1-1	few	NA
TGTGCCAGCAGCATCGGACAGGCCGGAGAGACCCAGTACTTC	CASSIGQAGETQYF	TRBV5-4	TRBJ2-5	NA	TRBD1
TGTGCCAGCAGTTACTGGGAACAGGGAGCAGGGGAAGCTTTCTTT	CASSYWEQGAGEAFF	TRBV6-5	TRBJ1-1	NA	NA
TGTGCCAGCGCCCTTGGACAGGTACCTAATGAAAAACTGTTTTTT	CASALGQVPNEKLFF	TRBV2	TRBJ1-4	NA	TRBD1
TGTGCCAGCAGCGCGACTTCCGGGACAGGATCCACAGATACGCAGTATTTT	CASSATSGTGSTDTQYF	TRBV9	TRBJ2-3	NA	TRBD1
TGTGCCAGCAGCCTTTACTCCTCCTCCGGCGAGCAGTACTTC	CASSLYSSSGEQYF	TRBV5-4	TRBJ2-7	few	NA
TGTGCCAGCAGCGCGTACACAGATACGCAGTATTTT	CASSAYTDTQYF	TRBV5-4	TRBJ2-3	NA	NA